This entry concerns a single T cell receptor beta chain. What it binds is not known. UMI-labeled 5' RACE TRB cDNA libraries were prepared from the cells. TCRdb reprocessed the 5' RACE reads and reports one entry per CDR3 protein, with no DNA. This sample's table reports about 89,000 distinct CDR3 sequences. The sample is drawn from a study of CXCR3-negative and CXCR3-positive naive CD8 T cells. Study results and caveats: Hydrophobicity of TRB CDR3s was greater in CXCR3-positive naive cells than in CXCR3-negative naive cells. Post-cryopreservation CXCR3 expression was partly diminished, and the bulk of assays employed fresh PBMCs.

The CDR3 spans 15 residues. Germline-derived CDR1 and CDR2 are LNHDA and SQIVND (reference sequence). The source material was naive CXCR3+ CD8+ T cells from blood. Subset meaning: CD45RO-CCR7+CD27+CD95- naive CD8+ T cells expressing CXCR3 (TNR3+). The rearrangement joins TRBV19 to TRBJ1-1; as DNA is missing, the TRBD1 call by TCRdb cannot be tested. The receptor was derived from a human donor in good health. Some clones in this sample may be carry-over from other donors' samples. The CDR3 here is CASSPDRPLNTEAFF. Filled out from reference TRBV19 and TRBJ1-1, the complete variable domain reads DGGITQSPKYLFRKEGQNVTLSCEQNLNHDAMYWYRQDPGQGLRLIYYSQIVNDFQKGDIAEGYSVSREKKESFPLTVTSAQKNPTAFYLCASSPDRPLNTEAFFGQGTRLTVV.